This TCR beta chain was identified in a study of identical twins. Study-wide results and caveats: Insertion counts were lower in abundant cord blood beta clonotypes, a trend that memory repertoires did not show.

This clonotype was seen many times. Its antigen remains unknown. The CDR3 length is 14 residues. Germline-derived CDR1 and CDR2 are SGHRS and YFSETQ. Trimming pared 2 bases from V and 0 bases from J, leaving 7 bases between. Through template switching, a universal primer site was introduced, and the cDNA contained unique molecular identifiers. MiXCR, applied by TCRdb to the 5' RACE reads, yields one record per CDR3 protein. The sample yields about 220,000 distinct CDR3 sequences, approximately 9% seen once. This sequence was found in a woman under 30 in good health. The sample was memory (CD45RO+) T cells sorted from blood. The chain has TRBV5-1 and TRBJ2-3, with TRBD2 as a possible D gene (6 bases). This chain's CDR3 is CASSFGRSTDTQYF. The CDR3 DNA reads as TGCGCCAGCAGCTTTGGGAGGAGCACAGATACGCAGTATTTT.